This paragraph covers one T cell receptor beta chain sequence. The antigen is unknown. One end of the junction does not line up with germline, which may come from a read error. In TCRdb, the 5' RACE reads were re-called with MiXCR into one record per CDR3 protein. The sample contains under 550,000 distinct CDR3 sequences, 18% of which appear only once. Per germline, CDR1 LGHNA and CDR2 YSLEER. This CDR3 has 13 residues. The source of the sample is a study of T-cell memory formation after mild COVID-19. Study-level findings and limits: Several responding clones turned up in pre-infection memory, indicating that cross-reactive memory may have taken part.

The sequence derives from a man aged 18 to 29 who had mild COVID-19 (a few samples of this study predate the infection). Cell type and time point are not known. The sequencing input was PBMCs or a T cell subset sorted from them (not recorded which). The J gene is TRBJ1-4, the V gene TRBV4-3, with a tentative D call TRBD1 (6 bases). The CDR3 nucleotides read TGCGCCAGCAGCCGCCAGGGGTTAGAAAAACTGATTTTT. It codes for CASSRQGLEKLIF.